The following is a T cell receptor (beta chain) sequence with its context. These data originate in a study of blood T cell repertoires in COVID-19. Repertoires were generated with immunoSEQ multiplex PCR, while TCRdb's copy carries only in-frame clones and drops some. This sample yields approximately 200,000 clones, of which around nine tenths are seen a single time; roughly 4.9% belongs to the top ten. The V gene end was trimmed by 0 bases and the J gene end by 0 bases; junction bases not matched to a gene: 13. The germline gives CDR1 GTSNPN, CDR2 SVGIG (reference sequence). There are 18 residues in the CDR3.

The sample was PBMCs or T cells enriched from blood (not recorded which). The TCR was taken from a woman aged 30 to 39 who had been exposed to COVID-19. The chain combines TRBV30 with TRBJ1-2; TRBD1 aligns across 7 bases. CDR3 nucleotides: TGTGCCTGGAGTGTAATCAGGGGGGCCAAAAACTCTAACTATGGCTACACCTTC. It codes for CAWSVIRGAKNSNYGYTF.